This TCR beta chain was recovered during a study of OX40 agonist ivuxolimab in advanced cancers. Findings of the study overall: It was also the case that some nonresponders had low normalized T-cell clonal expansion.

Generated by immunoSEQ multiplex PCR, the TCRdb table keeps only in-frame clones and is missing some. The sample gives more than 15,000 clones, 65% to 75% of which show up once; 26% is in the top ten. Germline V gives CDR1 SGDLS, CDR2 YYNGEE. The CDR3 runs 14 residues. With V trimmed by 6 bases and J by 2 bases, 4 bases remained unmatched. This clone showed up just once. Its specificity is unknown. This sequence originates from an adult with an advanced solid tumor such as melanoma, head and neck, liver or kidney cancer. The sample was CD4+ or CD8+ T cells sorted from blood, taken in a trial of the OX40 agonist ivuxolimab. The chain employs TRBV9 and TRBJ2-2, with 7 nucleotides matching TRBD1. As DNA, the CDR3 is TGTGCCAGCACGGCAGGGGGTAACACCGGGGAGCTGTTTTTT. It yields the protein CASTAGGNTGELFF.